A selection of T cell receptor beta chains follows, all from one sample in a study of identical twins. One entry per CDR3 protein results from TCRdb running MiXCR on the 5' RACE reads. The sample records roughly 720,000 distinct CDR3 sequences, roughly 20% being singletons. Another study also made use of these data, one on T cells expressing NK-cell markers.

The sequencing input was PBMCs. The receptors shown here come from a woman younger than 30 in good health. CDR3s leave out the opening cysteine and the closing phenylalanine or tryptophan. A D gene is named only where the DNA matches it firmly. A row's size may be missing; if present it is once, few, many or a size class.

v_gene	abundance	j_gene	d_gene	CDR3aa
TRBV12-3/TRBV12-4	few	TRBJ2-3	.	ASSSSPSTDTQY
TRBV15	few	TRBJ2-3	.	ATSRGLEGTQY
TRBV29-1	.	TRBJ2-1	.	SVEERPREQF
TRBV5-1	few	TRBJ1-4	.	ASSLGQAAEKLF
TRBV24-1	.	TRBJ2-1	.	ATSDSGSAKSSYNEQF
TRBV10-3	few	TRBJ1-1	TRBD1	AILTFTGGRTEAF
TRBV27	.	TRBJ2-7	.	ASSSSGAVYEQY
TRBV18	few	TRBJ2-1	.	ASSTLQGLEF
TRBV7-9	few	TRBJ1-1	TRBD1	ASSYPGQSTEAF
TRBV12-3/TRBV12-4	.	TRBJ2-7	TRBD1	ASSSVTGPFSYEQY
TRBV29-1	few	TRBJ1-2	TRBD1	SVEPGQGNGYT
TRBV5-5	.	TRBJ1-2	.	ASSLTAEDGYT
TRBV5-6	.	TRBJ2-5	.	ASSLAPRAQETQY
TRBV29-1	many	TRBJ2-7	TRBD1	SVFGQVGSYEQY
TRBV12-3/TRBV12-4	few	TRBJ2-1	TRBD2	ASSWDGTTTNEQF
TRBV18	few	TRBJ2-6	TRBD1	ASSPRTGVGANVLT
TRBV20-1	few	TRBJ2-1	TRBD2	SARLIAGVSGNEQF
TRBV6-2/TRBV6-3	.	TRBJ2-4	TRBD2	ASSYSRRLAGALAKNIQY
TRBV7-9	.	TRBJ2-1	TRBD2	ASSGGTAGTSYNEQF
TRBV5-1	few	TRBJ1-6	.	ASSLDGLENSPLH
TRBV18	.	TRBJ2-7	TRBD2	ASSPTSGNYEQY
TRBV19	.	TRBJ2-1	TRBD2	ASTPGLAENNEQF